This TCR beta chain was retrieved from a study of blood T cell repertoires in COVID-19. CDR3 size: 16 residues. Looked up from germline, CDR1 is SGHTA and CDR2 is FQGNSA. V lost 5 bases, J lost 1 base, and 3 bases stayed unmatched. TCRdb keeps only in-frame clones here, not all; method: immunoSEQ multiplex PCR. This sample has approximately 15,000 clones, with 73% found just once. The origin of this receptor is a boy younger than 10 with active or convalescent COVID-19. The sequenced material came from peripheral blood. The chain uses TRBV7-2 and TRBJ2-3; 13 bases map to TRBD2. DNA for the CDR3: TGTGCCAGCAGCCAAGGGACTAGCGGGGGCACAGATACGCAGTATTTT. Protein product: CASSQGTSGGTDTQYF. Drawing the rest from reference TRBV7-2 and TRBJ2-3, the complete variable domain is GAGVSQSPSNKVTEKGKDVELRCDPISGHTALYWYRQSLGQGLEFLIYFQGNSAPDKSGLPSDRFSAERTGGSVSTLTIQRTQQEDSAVYLCASSQGTSGGTDTQYFGPGTRLTVL.